This T cell receptor beta chain is drawn from a study of cytomegalovirus exposure and HLA in healthy donors. Study-level information: Out of approximately 170 million T cells, an earlier analysis found some 110 million unique TCR beta sequences in total. HLA-typed donors were the source of approximately 85 million unique TCRs held in an early data release. Regarding the study as a whole: A reported reduction in N-insertions relative to the approximately 670-donor mean was seen in an Asian-associated ancestry cluster in a later analysis.

This clone occurred a few times. Antigen unknown. The germline V gene has CDR1 SGHVS and CDR2 FQNEAQ. The CDR3 is 18 residues long. J lost 0 bases, V lost 3 bases, and 11 bases had no gene match. The PCR was carried out with 60 Vbeta primers and 13 Jbeta primers. Only in-frame clones appear in the TCRdb table, and some are missing; sequencing was by immunoSEQ multiplex PCR. This table has roughly 76,000 clones, just over 85% appearing once. V gene TRBV7-8 combines with J gene TRBJ1-5; 7 positions match TRBD1. The clonotype comes from a woman aged 25 to 39 in good health and CMV-seronegative. The sequenced sample consisted of PBMCs. CDR3 nucleotide sequence: TGTGCCAGCAGCTTGACAATAGGGACAGATATTAGCAATCAGCCCCAGCATTTT. Translating gives CASSLTIGTDISNQPQHF.